This TCR beta chain was captured by sequencing in a study of blood T cell repertoires in COVID-19. Trimming shortened V by 1 base and J by 6 bases, and 13 bases separated the two germline ends. Germline CDR1 and CDR2: SEHNR and FQNEAQ (reference sequence). The CDR3 runs to 16 residues. There are many counts of this clone. Clones were read by immunoSEQ multiplex PCR, and TCRdb kept only the in-frame ones, dropping some. The data hold about 140,000 clones, with over 60% observed a single time. Recovered Cohort 3 donors showed two negative PCRs, clearance, or symptom resolution. Sequencing input: PBMCs or T cells enriched from blood (not recorded which). The source of this sequence is a woman in her forties or fifties who had recovered from COVID-19. J is TRBJ1-6 and V is TRBV7-9; possible D gene TRBD1, 5 bases. CDR3 residues: CASSLDDRIPNSPLHF. The CDR3 DNA is TGTGCCAGCAGCTTAGACGACAGAATTCCTAATTCACCCCTCCACTTT.